These 27 T cell receptor beta chains were sequenced from one sample in a study of blood T cell repertoires in COVID-19. The table came from immunoSEQ multiplex PCR; TCRdb's copy has only in-frame clones and leaves some out. The sample holds 400,000 or so clones, about 90% seen once. The specimen sequenced was peripheral blood. The receptors derive from a man aged 18-30 years with COVID-19, enrolled during active disease.

The chain combines TRBV27 with TRBJ2-7, with 9 positions matching TRBD2. The trim removed 3 bases at V and 3 bases at J, leaving 3 bases unmatched. The CDR3 length is 14 residues. Germline CDR1 reads MNHEY; CDR2 reads SMNVEV (reference sequence). CDR3 in amino acids: CASSLGSGSYEQYF. The CDR3 nucleotides read TGTGCCAGCAGTTTGGGTAGCGGGAGCTACGAGCAGTACTTC.

V usage is TRBV4-1 and J usage is TRBJ2-5; TRBD2 matches at 12 bases. Germline lookup yields CDR1 MGHRA and CDR2 YSYEKL. The junction had 3 bases not matched to a gene; V was cut back by 0 bases and J by 1 base. The CDR3 spans 17 residues. The CDR3 protein is CASSQESGLAGQETQYF. The CDR3 nucleotides are TGCGCCAGCAGCCAAGAGTCGGGACTAGCGGGCCAAGAGACCCAGTACTTC.

The CDR3 coding sequence is TGTGCCGAGTCAAGCGGGAGCCCCCAAGAGACCCAGTACTTC. This translates into CAESSGSPQETQYF. The V gene is TRBV7-2, the J gene TRBJ2-5; TRBD2 aligns across 8 bases. The CDR3 is made up of 14 amino acids. V lost 11 bases and J lost 1; bases outside the gene matches: 9. Germline V gene sequence: CDR1 SGHTA, CDR2 FQGNSA. The full variable domain, in which reference TRBV7-2 and TRBJ2-5 provide the parts outside the CDR3, is GAGVSQSPSNKVTEKGKDVELRCDPISGHTALYWYRQSLGQGLEFLIYFQGNSAPDKSGLPSDRFSAERTGGSVSTLTIQRTQQEDSAVYLCAESSGSPQETQYFGPGTRLLVL.

The table lists this clone with a count of one. The gene calls are TRBV27 and TRBJ2-1, with 8 positions matching TRBD2. Trimming at V came to 0 bases and at J to 3 bases, leaving 4 bases not matched to a gene. Germline CDR1 is MNHEY and CDR2 is SMNVEV (reference sequence). This CDR3 region has 16 residues. CDR3 in DNA: TGTGCCAGCAGTTTATCTGCGGGAGGCCACTACAATGAGCAGTTCTTC. Amino acids: CASSLSAGGHYNEQFF.

V usage is TRBV12-3 or TRBV12-4 and J usage is TRBJ1-2, with D hard to call. This CDR3 is 13 amino acids long. The V end was cut by 5 bases, the J end by 4 bases, with 11 bases between. The CDR3: CASSLTVIYGYTF. The CDR3 DNA is TGTGCCAGCAGTCTAACGGTGATCTATGGCTACACCTTC.

The CDR3 DNA reads TGTGCCAGCAGCTTTCTCCGCGAGCAGTACTTC. Amino acid sequence: CASSFLREQYF. The chain has TRBV11-3 and TRBJ2-7, with D unresolved. Per germline, CDR1 SGHNT and CDR2 YENEEA. Trimming shortened V by 3 bases and J by 6 bases, and 6 bases separated the two germline ends. This CDR3 has 11 residues.

This chain links TRBV2 with TRBJ2-5, with TRBD1 matching 11 bases. The CDR3 extends over 16 amino acids. V shed 5 bases, J shed 5 bases, and the junction held 10 bases outside the gene matches. The germline gives CDR1 SNHLY, CDR2 FYNNEI. The CDR3 sequence: CASSPLGGQGVETQYF. The CDR3 DNA reads TGTGCCAGCAGTCCTCTCGGGGGACAGGGGGTTGAGACCCAGTACTTC.

The genes are TRBV27 and TRBJ1-5; 7 bases line up with TRBD1. Germline V CDR1 and CDR2: MNHEY, SMNVEV (reference sequence). The CDR3 runs 15 residues. The junction had 3 bases not matched to a gene; V was cut back by 3 bases and J by 1 base. The CDR3 loop is CASSFTRGSNQPQHF. The CDR3 DNA follows: TGTGCCAGCAGTTTCACCAGGGGGAGCAATCAGCCCCAGCATTTT.

This chain links TRBV19 with TRBJ2-1, with 7 bases lining up with TRBD1. Germline-derived CDR1 and CDR2 are LNHDA and SQIVND (reference sequence). Trimming cost V 6 bases and J 5 bases; bases outside gene matches: 7. The CDR3 covers 14 residues. The CDR3 DNA reads TGTGCCAGTAGACTACAGGGGAACAACAATGAGCAGTTCTTC. Protein: CASRLQGNNNEQFF.

This clone came up a few times. The chain recombines TRBV11-3 with TRBJ2-1; D possibly corresponds to TRBD2 (6 bases). The CDR3 loop spans 16 amino acids. V gave up 0 bases and J gave up 8 bases, with 17 bases separating them. Germline V gives CDR1 SGHNT, CDR2 YENEEA. The CDR3 here is CASSLEPVGGRYEQFF. CDR3 DNA sequence: TGTGCCAGCAGCTTAGAGCCTGTGGGAGGTCGGTATGAGCAGTTCTTC.

This chain uses TRBV5-1 with TRBJ2-5, with D possibly being TRBD1 (7 bases). The germline V gene has CDR1 SGHRS and CDR2 YFSETQ. The CDR3 has 15 amino acids. Trimming took 3 bases from V and 6 from J, leaving 18 bases between them. The CDR3 region is CASSWGTARGKTQYF. The CDR3 region has the DNA TGCGCCAGCAGCTGGGGGACAGCCCGGGGGAAGACCCAGTACTTC.

The J gene is TRBJ1-2, the V gene TRBV4-1; possible D gene TRBD1, 6 bases. Germline values: CDR1 MGHRA, CDR2 YSYEKL. The CDR3 covers 18 residues. Deletions cut 1 base from V and 1 base from J, with 19 bases between. The CDR3 coding sequence is TGCGCCAGCAGCCAAGGCCTTGCCAGGGGAAGGAATAACTATGGCTACACCTTC. It translates to CASSQGLARGRNNYGYTF.

The chain couples TRBV11-3 to TRBJ2-7, with D possibly being TRBD2 (7 bases). Between the trimmed V and J ends, which lost 8 bases and 5 bases, there was a span of 10 bases. Germline lookup yields CDR1 SGHNT and CDR2 YENEEA. The CDR3 consists of 11 residues. CDR3 bases: TGTGCCAGCTCGGGGGGCCACGAGCAGTACTTC. Protein product: CASSGGHEQYF.

In this sample, this clone turned up once. The gene calls are TRBV10-1 and TRBJ1-3; D might be TRBD1 (5 bases). The CDR3 length is 16 residues. The germline V gene has CDR1 WNHNN and CDR2 SYGVQD (reference sequence). Trimming removed 0 bases at V and 0 bases at J, with 9 bases between. The CDR3 nucleotides read TGCGCCAGCAGTGAGTCGACAGCACTCTCTGGAAACACCATATATTTT. It codes for CASSESTALSGNTIYF.

The chain links TRBV6-4 to TRBJ2-7, with D possibly being TRBD1 (6 bases). The CDR3 covers 13 residues. The V end lost 3 bases, the J end lost 4 bases, and 10 bases lay between the germline ends. The germline V gene encodes CDR1 MRHNA and CDR2 SNTAGT. The CDR3 sequence is CASSEGGNYEQYF. The DNA of the CDR3 is TGTGCCAGCAGTGAAGGGGGAAATTACGAGCAGTACTTC.

The chain joins TRBV2 to TRBJ1-4; D is unclear. The germline V and J ends were trimmed by 4 bases and 13 bases, with 16 bases remaining between them. Germline lookup yields CDR1 SNHLY and CDR2 FYNNEI. The CDR3 spans 13 residues. In DNA form, the CDR3 reads TGTGCCAGCAGTGGGCTTCGGGAAGAACGACTGTTTTTT. Translated: CASSGLREERLFF.

The chain couples TRBV2 to TRBJ2-7; TRBD1 matches 9 bases. This CDR3 region has 15 residues. CDR1 SNHLY and CDR2 FYNNEI come from the germline V gene. V shed 10 bases, J shed 0 bases, and the junction held 10 bases outside the gene matches. In nucleotides, the CDR3 is TGTGCCATCATAAAGCGGGACAGGGCCTCCTACGAGCAGTACTTC. It translates to CAIIKRDRASYEQYF.

The chain joins TRBV19 to TRBJ1-2; maybe TRBD1 (6 bases). Germline values: CDR1 LNHDA, CDR2 SQIVND (reference sequence). The CDR3 consists of 14 residues. The V and J ends lost 10 bases and 2 bases respectively, with 17 bases between them. In nucleotides, the CDR3 is TGTGCCACCTCACACGGCGGACAGAACTATGGCTACACCTTC. It translates to CATSHGGQNYGYTF.

The V and J genes are TRBV7-3 and TRBJ2-1; 8 bases are shared with TRBD1. Germline V CDR1 and CDR2: SGHTA, FQGTGA. The CDR3 covers 14 residues. The ends lost 2 bases at V and 8 bases at J; junction bases unmatched: 5. Written as DNA, the CDR3 is TGTGCCAGCAGCTTACTTCCAGGGGGCTATGAGCAGTTCTTC. Translated: CASSLLPGGYEQFF.

The chain recombines TRBV5-1 with TRBJ2-1, with TRBD1 matching 8 bases. CDR3 size: 18 residues. Per the germline V gene, CDR1 is SGHRS and CDR2 is YFSETQ. J was trimmed by 5 bases and V by 3 bases; bases with no gene match: 16. Here the CDR3 reads CASSSGTGPISSNNEQFF. Here the CDR3 DNA reads TGCGCCAGCAGCTCCGGGACAGGCCCAATTTCATCTAACAATGAGCAGTTCTTC.

CDR3 sequence: CASSEGRGLAGGSGDEQYF. As DNA, the CDR3 is TGTGCCAGCAGCGAGGGTCGGGGACTAGCGGGAGGATCCGGCGACGAGCAGTACTTC. J is TRBJ2-7 and V is TRBV9, with 15 bases identical to TRBD2. Per the germline V gene, CDR1 is SGDLS and CDR2 is YYNGEE. The CDR3 totals 19 residues. J lost 5 bases, V lost 3 bases, and 15 bases had no gene match. Variable domain in full (rest from reference TRBV9 and TRBJ2-7): DSGVTQTPKHLITATGQRVTLRCSPRSGDLSVYWYQQSLDQGLQFLIQYYNGEERAKGNILERFSAQQFPDLHSELNLSSLELGDSALYFCASSEGRGLAGGSGDEQYFGPGTRLTVT.

This chain links TRBV21-1 with TRBJ1-6; TRBD1, the D gene given by the table, was not confirmed from the DNA. TRBV21-1 represents a pseudogene. The CDR3 extends over 16 amino acids. CDR3 sequence: CASSKAGRDSDSPLHF. In DNA form, the CDR3 reads TGTGCCAGCAGCAAAGCGGGAAGGGACAGTGATTCACCCCTCCACTTT.

In its sample, this clone was seen once. V is TRBV5-1 and J is TRBJ1-3; possibly TRBD1 for D (5 bases). The CDR3 has 15 amino acids. Germline CDR1 SGHRS, CDR2 YFSETQ. Trimming took off 2 bases at V and 0 bases at J, with 9 bases between the two ends. The CDR3 DNA reads TGCGCCAGCAGCTTAGGGGCTGGCTCTGGAAACACCATATATTTT. The encoded protein is CASSLGAGSGNTIYF.

V and J are TRBV6-1 and TRBJ2-7, with TRBD1 matching over 10 bases. This CDR3 spans 18 amino acids. With 1 base clipped from V and 4 bases from J, the junction kept 13 bases outside the gene matches. Looked up from germline, CDR1 is MNHNS and CDR2 is SASEGT. The CDR3: CASSEGLGIDRGQYEQYF. In DNA, the CDR3 is TGTGCCAGCAGTGAAGGACTTGGGATTGACAGGGGGCAATACGAGCAGTACTTC.

This clone was seen a few times. The chain employs TRBV4-1 and TRBJ1-1; D not certain. Germline V gene lookup returns CDR1 MGHRA and CDR2 YSYEKL. V was clipped by 5 bases and J by 4 bases, with 11 bases between them. The CDR3 is 13 amino acids. The CDR3 spells CASSDAPGTEAFF. The CDR3 DNA reads TGCGCCAGCAGCGATGCCCCGGGCACTGAAGCTTTCTTT.

The rearrangement links TRBV19 to TRBJ2-1; 8 nucleotides align to TRBD2. This CDR3 region has 14 residues. J lost 7 bases, V lost 3 bases, and 5 bases had no gene match. CDR1 LNHDA and CDR2 SQIVND come from the germline V gene (reference sequence). CDR3 sequence (DNA): TGTGCCAGTAGTATGACTAGCGTAGTAAATGAGCAGTTCTTC. It yields the protein CASSMTSVVNEQFF.

The chain recombines TRBV4-1 with TRBJ2-1; 10 bases fit TRBD2. CDR1 MGHRA and CDR2 YSYEKL come from the germline V gene. The CDR3 is 17 residues long. V gave up 3 bases and J gave up 7 bases; unmatched junction bases: 12. The CDR3 loop reads CASSQASSGSSGNEQFF. The CDR3 DNA reads TGCGCCAGCAGCCAGGCTTCTAGCGGGAGCTCGGGGAATGAGCAGTTCTTC.